A selection of T cell receptor beta chains follows, all from one sample in a study of metastatic and nonmetastatic thyroid tumors. MiXCR re-clonotyped the PCR reads for TCRdb. Counted here are about 17,000 clones, 25% to 30% occurring once; the ten biggest clones make up under 30%. The sample was tumor tissue. All receptors derive from a male donor with papillary thyroid cancer or a benign thyroid nodule (not recorded which). Some clones in this sample may be carry-over from other donors' samples. The conserved cysteine and the conserved F or W are not part of the CDR3 here. The order of the fields is CDR3 length, V gene, clone size, CDR3 protein. A row's size may be missing; if present it is once, few, many or a size class.

>13|TRBV11-2|.
ASSSTGGQGEKLF
>11|TRBV27|many
ASSLLSNTEAF
>15|TRBV3-1|many
ASSGPGTSGRAAIQY
>12|TRBV6-1|many
ASREGEAYNEQF
>16|TRBV20-1|.
SAEPGQGPDIPNYGYT
>16|TRBV6-1|many
ASPQGRARRIAKNIQY
>17|TRBV4-1|many
ASSQESAGQGRRNTEAF
>13|TRBV7-3|medium-sized
ASSLGRGGLETQY
>14|TRBV14|.
ASSQDRAGADTEAF
>16|TRBV27|many
ASSLGGSLFTSTDTQY
>12|TRBV2|.
ERNTGDAGNTIY
>11|TRBV19|many
ASSPNRDETQY
>12|TRBV7-8|once
ASKAGVRNQPQH
>14|TRBV11-1|many
ASSLSGERRNYGYT
>12|TRBV30|few
AWSRGSPYNEQF
>14|TRBV15|.
ATRRDRGNSGNTIY
>11|TRBV11-2|.
ASSLDGHYGYT
>11|TRBV13|.
ASNEGNTGELF
>14|TRBV19|.
ASSVQIYSSLHEQF
>13|TRBV6-1|medium-sized
ASIAMGTRTTEAF
>10|TRBV30|.
AWSRHNYGYT
>12|TRBV18|.
APASPPRSETQY
>13|TRBV5-1|.
ASSYLSGALNEQF
>11|TRBV18|medium-sized
ASSPGQAQPQH
>13|TRBV12-3/TRBV12-4|.
ASSLAGRLTDTQY
>13|TRBV6-4|.
ASSDLAGGPNEQF
>15|TRBV7-9|many
ASSSLDPAGGPQPQH
>13|TRBV13|.
ASSLGLAGGSEQY
>13|TRBV6-1|.
ASSEPGGGNSPLH
>13|TRBV2|.
ACSEVSGANNVQF
>10|TRBV2|few
ARGDSGNTIY
>13|TRBV7-2|few
ASSPSRTGTTEAF
>13|TRBV7-3|.
ASSLTRGDPACYT
>11|TRBV4-1|.
ASSQKGETEAF
>11|TRBV20-1|.
SAREGQGDEQY
>11|TRBV7-2|.
ASSTDRGNEQF
>16|TRBV7-2|.
ASSLAVQGASGNQPQH
>13|TRBV10-1|medium-sized
ASSDGSGGGDTQY
>12|TRBV18|medium-sized
ASSERDRDYGYT
>12|TRBV9|.
ASSEERDTDTQY
>12|TRBV6-5|.
ASSLGGLRTEAF
>12|TRBV7-2|.
ASSSRRDTGELF